A single sample gave rise to the 3 T cell receptor beta chains below, sequenced in a study of T cell responses to AZD1222 COVID-19 vaccine. The data were produced by immunoSEQ multiplex PCR, yet TCRdb's version contains in-frame clones alone and is incomplete. The table records approximately 110,000 clones, roughly 87% of them present only once. The sequencing here drew on peripheral blood, taken 28 days after the second AZD1222 dose. All receptors derive from an adult who received the AZD1222 COVID-19 vaccine.

The chain carries TRBV27 and TRBJ1-1; D gene unclear. V dropped 4 bases and J dropped 1 base, with 7 bases sitting between them. The CDR3 spans 13 residues. CDR1 is MNHEY and CDR2 is SMNVEV in the germline V gene (reference sequence). The CDR3 DNA follows: TGTGCCAGCAGTTCGGGTTGGAACACTGAAGCTTTCTTT. As protein: CASSSGWNTEAFF.

V and J are TRBV28 and TRBJ2-7, with TRBD2 matching over 8 bases. The CDR3 covers 18 residues. The V gene end was trimmed by 4 bases and the J gene end by 3 bases; junction bases not matched to a gene: 17. Looked up from germline, CDR1 is MDHEN and CDR2 is SYDVKM. CDR3 residues: CASSSPQSGRALGYEQYF. As DNA, the CDR3 is TGTGCCAGCAGTTCGCCCCAGTCCGGGAGGGCCTTAGGCTACGAGCAGTACTTC.

This chain connects TRBV11-2 to TRBJ1-3; tentative D call: TRBD1 (6 bases). There are 13 residues in the CDR3. Trimming cost V 3 bases and J 8 bases, with 11 bases left between them. Germline values: CDR1 SGHAT, CDR2 FQNNGV. This CDR3 reads CASSFHRVDTIYF. CDR3 in DNA: TGTGCCAGCAGCTTTCACAGGGTTGACACCATATATTTT. The entire variable domain, with the rest obtained from reference TRBV11-2 and TRBJ1-3, is as follows: EAGVAQSPRYKIIEKRQSVAFWCNPISGHATLYWYQQILGQGPKLLIQFQNNGVVDDSQLPKDRFSAERLKGVDSTLKIQPAKLEDSAVYLCASSFHRVDTIYFGEGSWLTVV.